The 22 T cell receptor beta chains listed next were all sequenced from one sample in a study of blood T cell repertoires in COVID-19. The assay was immunoSEQ multiplex PCR, and TCRdb's table has in-frame clones only and misses some. This sample yields about 75,000 clones, of which 74% are seen a single time; around 2.6% belongs to the top ten. Input material: peripheral blood. These receptors all come from a human donor with acute or convalescent COVID-19. The donor label of this sample is uncertain.

The rearrangement joins TRBV7-9 to TRBJ2-1, with D perhaps matching TRBD2 (5 bases). V was clipped by 2 bases and J by 0 bases, with 17 bases between them. CDR1 is SEHNR and CDR2 is FQNEAQ in the germline V gene (reference sequence). The CDR3 is 18 amino acids. The CDR3 sequence: CASSLSALARSSYNEQFF. CDR3 in DNA: TGTGCCAGCAGCTTAAGCGCGCTAGCCCGTAGCTCCTACAATGAGCAGTTCTTC. Full variable domain (rest looked up from reference TRBV7-9 and TRBJ2-1): DTGVSQNPRHKITKRGQNVTFRCDPISEHNRLYWYRQTLGQGPEFLTYFQNEAQLEKSRLLSDRFSAERPKGSFSTLEIQRTEQGDSAMYLCASSLSALARSSYNEQFFGPGTRLTVL.

This chain connects TRBV6-5 to TRBJ1-5; tentatively, D is TRBD1 (5 bases). This CDR3 has 14 residues. The V end lost 5 bases, the J end lost 3 bases, and 11 bases lay between the germline ends. Germline V gene lookup returns CDR1 MNHEY and CDR2 SVGAGI. CDR3 residues: CASSLQGNNQPQHF. The CDR3 DNA reads as TGTGCCAGCAGTCTTCAGGGTAACAATCAGCCCCAGCATTTT.

With respect to this clone: An end of the junction does not agree with germline; a read error may underlie this. The same CDR3 can be traced to other DNA sequences in this sample. The chain uses TRBV7-8 and TRBJ1-2; D is possibly TRBD1 (6 bases). CDR1 is SGHVS and CDR2 is FQNEAQ in the germline V gene. CDR3 length equals 14 residues. The CDR3 loop reads CASSLDSYNYGYTF. In nucleotides, the CDR3 is TGTGCCAGCAGCTTGGACAGTTATAACTATGGCTATACCTTC.

V and J are TRBV10-3 and TRBJ1-1; D is perhaps TRBD1 (6 bases). Germline V gene sequence: CDR1 ENHRY, CDR2 SYGVKD. This CDR3 spans 12 amino acids. Deletions cut 5 bases from V and 4 bases from J, with 8 bases between. The CDR3 reads CAISQGRTEAFF. DNA for the CDR3: TGTGCCATCAGTCAGGGGCGCACTGAAGCTTTCTTT.

This clone was seen repeatedly, ten times or more. The chain couples TRBV5-4 to TRBJ2-2; D call uncertain. Per the germline V gene, CDR1 is SGHNT and CDR2 is YYREEE (reference sequence). Trimming pared 2 bases from V and 0 bases from J, leaving 5 bases between. The CDR3 spans 14 residues. The CDR3 reads CASSLSANTGELFF. The CDR3 DNA follows: TGTGCCAGCAGCTTAAGCGCGAACACCGGGGAGCTGTTTTTT. Supplemented by reference TRBV5-4 and TRBJ2-2, the full variable domain reads ETGVTQSPTHLIKTRGQQVTLRCSSQSGHNTVSWYQQALGQGPQFIFQYYREEENGRGNFPPRFSGLQFPNYSSELNVNALELDDSALYLCASSLSANTGELFFGEGSRLTVL.

The rearrangement links TRBV7-2 to TRBJ1-6; no reliable D call. Germline lookup yields CDR1 SGHTA and CDR2 FQGNSA. V dropped 2 bases and J dropped 14 bases, with 16 bases sitting between them. The length of the CDR3 is 14 residues. The CDR3 reads CASSLTLPPSALHF. CDR3 DNA sequence: TGTGCCAGCAGCTTAACCCTCCCCCCTTCGGCCCTCCACTTT.

Here the CDR3 DNA reads TGTGCCAGCAGCTTAACCAGGGGGTTTTCACCCCTCCACTTT. This encodes CASSLTRGFSPLHF. The chain employs TRBV5-6 and TRBJ1-6; 7 bases line up with TRBD1. Trimming removed 2 bases from V and 9 bases from J; junction bases left unmatched: 5. The V gene's germline CDR1 is SGHDT and CDR2 YYEEEE. The length of the CDR3 is 14 residues.

This chain uses TRBV7-6 with TRBJ1-6; D is unclear. Trimming removed 5 bases at V and 2 bases at J, with 10 bases between. Germline V gives CDR1 SGHVS, CDR2 FNYEAQ. The CDR3 covers 15 residues. In DNA form, the CDR3 reads TGTGCCAGCAGCGCATACACCCCCTATAATTCACCCCTCCACTTT. It is translated as CASSAYTPYNSPLHF.

The chain carries TRBV19 and TRBJ2-1, with 9 bases that match TRBD2. Trimming cost V 6 bases and J 9 bases; bases outside gene matches: 9. CDR1 and CDR2 from the germline V gene are LNHDA and SQIVND (reference sequence). The CDR3 is 14 residues long. CDR3 amino acids: CASRPGTSWGEQFF. CDR3 nucleotide sequence: TGTGCCAGTAGACCCGGGACTAGCTGGGGTGAGCAGTTCTTC.

V and J are TRBV7-3 and TRBJ2-1; 8 bases match TRBD2. Germline assignment: CDR1 SGHTA and CDR2 FQGTGA. V shed 1 base and J 9 bases; nucleotides not matched to a gene: 8. The CDR3 totals 15 residues. The DNA of the CDR3 is TGTGCCAGCAGCTTAATGTCGGGAGGGCTCGGTGAGCAGTTCTTC. Translating gives CASSLMSGGLGEQFF.

This chain connects TRBV7-6 to TRBJ1-1; possibly TRBD1 for D (5 bases). The ends were cut back, 3 bases at V and 1 base at J, with 9 bases in the middle. CDR1 is SGHVS and CDR2 is FNYEAQ in the germline V gene. This CDR3 contains 14 residues. The CDR3 bases are TGTGCCAGCAGCTTTAGTAGGGGGAACACTGAAGCTTTCTTT. It codes for CASSFSRGNTEAFF.

This chain links TRBV9 with TRBJ2-7, with D uncertain. Germline CDR1 SGDLS, CDR2 YYNGEE. V was cut by 0 bases and J by 7 bases, with 14 bases left in between. The CDR3 has 14 residues. CDR3 in amino acids: CASSVDSSFSEQYF. DNA of the CDR3: TGTGCCAGCAGCGTAGACAGCTCCTTTTCGGAGCAGTACTTC.

The rearrangement uses TRBV7-2 and TRBJ2-3; no definite D call. Looked up from germline, CDR1 is SGHTA and CDR2 is FQGNSA. With 4 bases removed from V and 0 bases from J, the gap between germline ends came to 8 bases. The length of the CDR3 is 14 residues. This CDR3 is CASSYAASTDTQYF. CDR3 nucleotide sequence: TGTGCCAGCAGCTACGCGGCTAGCACAGATACGCAGTATTTT.

The genes are TRBV18 and TRBJ1-3, with D possibly TRBD1 on 5 matching bases. Per the germline V gene, CDR1 is KGHSH and CDR2 is LQKENI. Trimming stripped 6 bases from V and 0 bases from J, with 21 bases between. The CDR3 contains 18 residues. The CDR3 here is CASSTGGTDLSSGNTIYF. The CDR3 region has the DNA TGTGCCAGCTCTACCGGCGGGACGGACCTCTCCTCTGGAAACACCATATATTTT.

By share of the sample, this clone is medium-sized. The rearrangement joins TRBV5-8 to TRBJ2-1; 7 positions match TRBD1. Germline V gene data show CDR1 as SGHTS and CDR2 as YDEGEE. The CDR3 is 14 residues long. V trimming: 0 bases; J trimming: 6 bases; junction bases outside the gene matches: 3. The CDR3 DNA sequence: TGTGCCAGCAGCTTGGGGACAGGAAGCAATGAGCAGTTCTTC. Protein sequence: CASSLGTGSNEQFF.

The rearrangement uses TRBV27 and TRBJ2-3, with TRBD2 identical over 12 bases. The ends lost 4 bases at V and 7 bases at J; junction bases unmatched: 9. The CDR3 totals 16 residues. The germline V gene encodes CDR1 MNHEY and CDR2 SMNVEV (reference sequence). The CDR3 nucleotides read TGTGCCAGCAGTTCCTTACTAGCGGGAGGTCGGTATACGCAGTATTTT. Protein sequence: CASSSLLAGGRYTQYF.

The CDR3 nucleotides are TGTGCCAGCAGCTCGCCGTTTAGCGGGAGCAATGAGCAGTTCTTC. Translated, it gives CASSSPFSGSNEQFF. The chain uses TRBV11-3 and TRBJ2-1; 9 nucleotides match TRBD2. V was pared by 4 bases and J by 6 bases, with 7 bases of the junction left unmatched. The CDR3 has 15 residues. CDR1 and CDR2 from the germline V gene are SGHNT and YENEEA.

The chain is built from TRBV6-1 and TRBJ1-5; 8 nucleotides line up with TRBD1. Germline assignment: CDR1 MNHNS and CDR2 SASEGT. Trimming at V came to 3 bases and at J to 7 bases, leaving 8 bases not matched to a gene. The CDR3 length is 15 residues. In DNA, the CDR3 is TGTGCCAGCAGTGATAGGGCGGACAGGGCCCAGCCCCAGCATTTT. Translating gives CASSDRADRAQPQHF.

This clone was picked up a small number of times. This sequence joins TRBV19 and TRBJ1-2; D unresolved. With 0 bases removed from V and 0 bases from J, the gap between germline ends came to 11 bases. This CDR3 is 16 amino acids long. Germline V gene data show CDR1 as LNHDA and CDR2 as SQIVND (reference sequence). CDR3: CASSIEAGRANYGYTF. As DNA, the CDR3 is TGTGCCAGTAGTATAGAAGCGGGCCGGGCTAACTATGGCTACACCTTC.

CDR3 coding DNA: TGTGCCAGCAGCTTGATGGGGGCTACCTACAATGAGCAGTTCTTC. Translated, it gives CASSLMGATYNEQFF. The chain carries TRBV5-5 and TRBJ2-1; possible D gene TRBD1, 6 bases. Germline CDR1 reads SGHKS; CDR2 reads YYEKEE (reference sequence). V was trimmed by 1 base and J by 2 bases, leaving 10 bases between them. This CDR3 has 15 amino acids. Based on the CDR3 plus reference TRBV5-5 and TRBJ2-1, the full variable domain is DAGVTQSPTHLIKTRGQQVTLRCSPISGHKSVSWYQQVLGQGPQFIFQYYEKEERGRGNFPDRFSARQFPNYSSELNVNALLLGDSALYLCASSLMGATYNEQFFGPGTRLTVL.

The V and J genes are TRBV19 and TRBJ1-2; no clear D gene. Trimming took off 5 bases at V and 2 bases at J, with 18 bases between the two ends. This CDR3 has 16 residues. Germline CDR1 is LNHDA and CDR2 is SQIVND (reference sequence). In DNA, the CDR3 is TGTGCCAGTAGTGGAGAGTTTGAGGGTGTCAACTATGGCTACACCTTC. This sequence encodes CASSGEFEGVNYGYTF.

This clone showed up just a few times. V and J are TRBV12-5 and TRBJ2-5, with 7 bases fitting TRBD2. Germline loops: CDR1 LGHNT, CDR2 FRNRAP. J lost 5 bases, V lost 8 bases, and 8 bases had no gene match. This CDR3 has 13 residues. CDR3 protein: CASSGAGGETQYF. DNA for the CDR3: TGTGCTAGTTCGGGTGCCGGGGGGGAGACCCAGTACTTC.